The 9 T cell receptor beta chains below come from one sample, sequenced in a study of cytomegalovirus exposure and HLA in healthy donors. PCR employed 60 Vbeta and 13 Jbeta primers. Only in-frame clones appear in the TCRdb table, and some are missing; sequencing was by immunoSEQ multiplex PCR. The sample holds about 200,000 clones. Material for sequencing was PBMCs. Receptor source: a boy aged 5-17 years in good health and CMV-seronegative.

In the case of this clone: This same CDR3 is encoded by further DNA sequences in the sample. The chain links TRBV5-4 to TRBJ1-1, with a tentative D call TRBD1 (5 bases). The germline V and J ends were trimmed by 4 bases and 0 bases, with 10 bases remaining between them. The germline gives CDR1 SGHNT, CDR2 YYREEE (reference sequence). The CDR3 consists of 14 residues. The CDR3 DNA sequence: TGTGCCAGCAGCCCACGGGGGATGAACACTGAAGCTTTCTTT. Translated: CASSPRGMNTEAFF.

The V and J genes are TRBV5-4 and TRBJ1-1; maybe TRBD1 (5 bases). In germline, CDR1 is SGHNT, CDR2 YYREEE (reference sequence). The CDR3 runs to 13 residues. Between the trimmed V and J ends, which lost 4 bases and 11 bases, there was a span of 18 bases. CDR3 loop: CASSPPGLRGAFF. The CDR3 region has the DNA TGTGCCAGCAGCCCGCCGGGACTCCGTGGCGCTTTCTTT.

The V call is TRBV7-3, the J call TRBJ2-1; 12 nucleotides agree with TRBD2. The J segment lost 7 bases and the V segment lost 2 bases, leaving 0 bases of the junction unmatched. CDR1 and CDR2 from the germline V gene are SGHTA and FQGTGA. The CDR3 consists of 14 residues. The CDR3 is CASSLLAGGNEQFF. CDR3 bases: TGTGCCAGCAGCTTACTAGCGGGGGGGAATGAGCAGTTCTTC.

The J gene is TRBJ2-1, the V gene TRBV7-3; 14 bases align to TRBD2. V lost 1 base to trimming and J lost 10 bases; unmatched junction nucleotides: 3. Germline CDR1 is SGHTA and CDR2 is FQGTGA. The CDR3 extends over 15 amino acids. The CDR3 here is CASSLMGLAGAEQFF. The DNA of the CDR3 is TGTGCCAGCAGCTTAATGGGACTAGCGGGGGCCGAGCAGTTCTTC.

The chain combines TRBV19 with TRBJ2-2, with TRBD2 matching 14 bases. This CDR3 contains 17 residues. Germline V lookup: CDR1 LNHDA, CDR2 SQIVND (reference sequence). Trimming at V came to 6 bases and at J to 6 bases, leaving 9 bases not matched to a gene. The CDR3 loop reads CASSAGLAGVGAGELFF. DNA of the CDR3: TGTGCCAGTAGCGCGGGACTAGCGGGGGTTGGTGCCGGGGAGCTGTTTTTT. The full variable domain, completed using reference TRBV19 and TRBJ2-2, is DGGITQSPKYLFRKEGQNVTLSCEQNLNHDAMYWYRQDPGQGLRLIYYSQIVNDFQKGDIAEGYSVSREKKESFPLTVTSAQKNPTAFYLCASSAGLAGVGAGELFFGEGSRLTVL.

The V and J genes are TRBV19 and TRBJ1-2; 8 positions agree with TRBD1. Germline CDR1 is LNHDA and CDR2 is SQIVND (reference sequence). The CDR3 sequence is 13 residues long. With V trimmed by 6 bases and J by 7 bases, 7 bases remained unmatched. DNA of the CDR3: TGTGCCAGTAGGATGGACAGGGAGGTTGGCTACACCTTC. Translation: CASRMDREVGYTF.

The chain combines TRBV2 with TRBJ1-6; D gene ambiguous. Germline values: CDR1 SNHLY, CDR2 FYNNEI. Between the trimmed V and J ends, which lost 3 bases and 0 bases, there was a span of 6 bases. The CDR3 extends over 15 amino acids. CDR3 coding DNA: TGTGCCAGCAGTGACAGTTCCTCCTATAATTCACCCCTCCACTTT. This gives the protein CASSDSSSYNSPLHF. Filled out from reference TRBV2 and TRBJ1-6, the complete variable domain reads EPEVTQTPSHQVTQMGQEVILRCVPISNHLYFYWYRQILGQKVEFLVSFYNNEISEKSEIFDDQFSVERPDGSNFTLKIRSTKLEDSAMYFCASSDSSSYNSPLHFGNGTRLTVT.

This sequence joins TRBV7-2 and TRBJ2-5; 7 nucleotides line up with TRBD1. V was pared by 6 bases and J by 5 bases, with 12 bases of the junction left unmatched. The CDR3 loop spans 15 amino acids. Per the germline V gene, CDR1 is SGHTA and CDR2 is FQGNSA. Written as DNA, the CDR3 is TGTGCCAGCAGTAAACCGGGACAGAGCTTCGAGACCCAGTACTTC. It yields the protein CASSKPGQSFETQYF.

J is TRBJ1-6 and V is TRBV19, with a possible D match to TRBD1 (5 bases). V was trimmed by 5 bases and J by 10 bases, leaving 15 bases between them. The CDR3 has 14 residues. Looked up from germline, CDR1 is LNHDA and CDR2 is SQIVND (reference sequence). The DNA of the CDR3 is TGTGCCAGTAGTTTTTGGGGCCGGGGGTCACCCCTCCACTTT. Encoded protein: CASSFWGRGSPLHF.